This T cell receptor (beta chain) comes out of a study of blood T cell repertoires in COVID-19. About the research overall: PBMCs, B-cell-depleted T cells, or T cells were the source of the cDNA or gDNA that made up the material.

Original handling: For nucleated cells, counts were estimated from reference gene primer amplification. Some clones are missing from TCRdb's copy, which holds only in-frame ones; the method was immunoSEQ multiplex PCR. V and J calls and clone size are copied from that table; D and trimming were computed from the DNA. The repertoire includes about 190,000 clones, 84% of them detected once, and roughly a fifth sits in the top ten. V trimming: 3 bases; J trimming: 5 bases; junction bases outside the gene matches: 6. The CDR3 extends over 14 amino acids. Germline CDR1 reads SGHTA; CDR2 reads FQGNSA. The clonotype was recovered from a human donor in a cohort sampled during active COVID-19. The rearrangement links TRBV7-2 to TRBJ2-7; 8 bases are shared with TRBD1. Sequences were obtained from peripheral blood. The CDR3 DNA sequence: TGTGCCAGCAGCTTGGACAGGGTGTTTGACGAGCAGTACTTC. It encodes CASSLDRVFDEQYF.